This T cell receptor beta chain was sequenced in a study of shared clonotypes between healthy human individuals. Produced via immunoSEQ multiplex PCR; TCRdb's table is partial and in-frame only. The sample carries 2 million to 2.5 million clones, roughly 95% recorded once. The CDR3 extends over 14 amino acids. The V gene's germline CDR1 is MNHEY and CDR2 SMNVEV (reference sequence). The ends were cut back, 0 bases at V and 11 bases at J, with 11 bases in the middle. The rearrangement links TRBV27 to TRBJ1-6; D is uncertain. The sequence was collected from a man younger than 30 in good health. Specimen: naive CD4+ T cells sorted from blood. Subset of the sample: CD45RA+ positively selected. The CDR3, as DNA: TGTGCCAGCAGTTTATCGAGTACGTTGGCACCCCTCCACTTT. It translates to CASSLSSTLAPLHF.